The clone carrying this TCR beta chain was recorded once. Germline CDR1 is SGHRS and CDR2 is YFSETQ. The V and J ends lost 6 bases and 4 bases respectively, with 14 bases between them. This CDR3 comprises 13 residues. These data are taken from a study of CD8+CD57+ T cells in acquired aplastic anemia. On the study more broadly: Sorted CD4+ and CD8+ cells yielded DNA averaging around 3 ug.

The study profiled TCR beta VDJ and CDR3 using genomic DNA as template. TCRdb re-called the reads through MiXCR, storing one row per CDR3 protein. The data contain 200,000 to 250,000 distinct CDR3 sequences, more than 45% of them singletons. The authors sequenced patients whose flow cytometry had shown CD8+CD57+ cell expansion. Everyone among the patients had severe acquired aplastic anemia. Material: sorted CD4+, CD8+, or CD8+CD57+ T cells (not recorded which) from PBMCs. The V gene is TRBV5-1, the J gene TRBJ2-7; weak D call: TRBD1 (6 bases). The clonotype comes from a human donor with aplastic anemia. CDR3 nucleotide sequence: TGCGCCAGCACCCTCGGACAGAGTTACGAGCAGTACTTC. Its translation: CASTLGQSYEQYF.